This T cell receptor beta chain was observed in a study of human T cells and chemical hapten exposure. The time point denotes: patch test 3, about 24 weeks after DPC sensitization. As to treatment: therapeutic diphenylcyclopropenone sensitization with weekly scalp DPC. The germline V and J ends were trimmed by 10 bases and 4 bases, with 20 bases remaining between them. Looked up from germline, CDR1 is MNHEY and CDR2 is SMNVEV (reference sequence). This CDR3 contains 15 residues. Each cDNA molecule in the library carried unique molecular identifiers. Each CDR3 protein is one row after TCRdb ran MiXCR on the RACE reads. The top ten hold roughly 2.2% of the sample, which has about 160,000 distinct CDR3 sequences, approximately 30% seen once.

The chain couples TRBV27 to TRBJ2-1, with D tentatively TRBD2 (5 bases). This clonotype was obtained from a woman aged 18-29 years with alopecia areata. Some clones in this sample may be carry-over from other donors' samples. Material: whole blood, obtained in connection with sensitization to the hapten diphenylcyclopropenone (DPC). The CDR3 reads CATIAVGGQYNEQFF. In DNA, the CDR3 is TGTGCCACGATCGCCGTCGGCGGGCAATACAATGAGCAGTTCTTC.